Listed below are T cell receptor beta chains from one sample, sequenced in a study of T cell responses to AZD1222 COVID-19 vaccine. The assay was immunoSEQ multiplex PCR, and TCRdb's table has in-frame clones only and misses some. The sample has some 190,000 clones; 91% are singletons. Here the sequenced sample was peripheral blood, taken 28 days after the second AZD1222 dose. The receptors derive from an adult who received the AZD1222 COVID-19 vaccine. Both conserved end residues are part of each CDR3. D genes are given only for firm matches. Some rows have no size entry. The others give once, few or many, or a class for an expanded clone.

CDR3aa: CASSWTSGRPGGGELFF; CDR3nt: TGCGCCAGCAGCTGGACTAGCGGGAGGCCGGGGGGCGGGGAGCTGTTTTTT; v_gene: TRBV5-1; j_gene: TRBJ2-2; d_gene: TRBD2; abundance: .
CDR3aa: CASSPTAGWKTQYF; CDR3nt: TGTGCCAGCAGCCCTACGGCGGGGTGGAAGACCCAGTACTTC; v_gene: TRBV7-9; j_gene: TRBJ2-5; d_gene: .; abundance: once
CDR3aa: CASSPRRGGGEKLFF; CDR3nt: TGTGCCAGCTCACCACGAAGGGGGGGTGGTGAAAAACTGTTTTTT; v_gene: TRBV18; j_gene: TRBJ1-4; d_gene: .; abundance: .
CDR3aa: CASSQGITEAFF; CDR3nt: TGTGCCAGCAGCCAGGGGATCACTGAAGCTTTCTTT; v_gene: TRBV12-3/TRBV12-4; j_gene: TRBJ1-1; d_gene: .; abundance: .
CDR3aa: CASRGDLLLPLHF; CDR3nt: TGTGCCAGCAGAGGGGACCTCCTTCTCCCCCTCCACTTT; v_gene: TRBV27; j_gene: TRBJ1-6; d_gene: .; abundance: .
CDR3aa: CATSDPERGEYGYTF; CDR3nt: TGTGCCACCAGTGACCCCGAGAGGGGTGAATATGGCTACACCTTC; v_gene: TRBV24-1; j_gene: TRBJ1-2; d_gene: .; abundance: .
CDR3aa: CASSPPVGRATYNEQFF; CDR3nt: TGTGCCAGCTCACCCCCCGTGGGGAGAGCTACTTACAATGAGCAGTTCTTC; v_gene: TRBV18; j_gene: TRBJ2-1; d_gene: .; abundance: once
CDR3aa: CASSPESSNQPQHF; CDR3nt: TGTGCCAGCTCACCCGAAAGTAGCAATCAGCCCCAGCATTTT; v_gene: TRBV18; j_gene: TRBJ1-5; d_gene: .; abundance: .
CDR3aa: CASSEITVYYEQYF; CDR3nt: TGTGCCAGCAGTGAAATAACAGTTTACTACGAGCAGTACTTC; v_gene: TRBV6-1; j_gene: TRBJ2-7; d_gene: .; abundance: .
CDR3aa: CRAESGGGYTF; CDR3nt: TGCAGGGCGGAATCTGGGGGTGGCTACACCTTC; v_gene: TRBV20-1; j_gene: TRBJ1-2; d_gene: .; abundance: .
CDR3aa: CASSLEQGSYNEQFF; CDR3nt: TGTGCCAGCAGCTTAGAACAGGGCTCCTACAATGAGCAGTTCTTC; v_gene: TRBV7-2; j_gene: TRBJ2-1; d_gene: .; abundance: once
CDR3aa: CASSSGQGAREQYF; CDR3nt: TGTGCCAGCAGTTCTGGACAGGGGGCCAGGGAGCAGTACTTC; v_gene: TRBV27; j_gene: TRBJ2-7; d_gene: TRBD1; abundance: few
CDR3aa: CASGPGNYGYTF; CDR3nt: TGTGCTAGTGGTCCCGGCAACTATGGCTACACCTTC; v_gene: TRBV12-5; j_gene: TRBJ1-2; d_gene: .; abundance: .
CDR3aa: CSVRQGAAQETQYF; CDR3nt: TGCAGCGTACGACAGGGCGCCGCACAAGAGACCCAGTACTTC; v_gene: TRBV29-1; j_gene: TRBJ2-5; d_gene: TRBD1; abundance: once
CDR3aa: CAISDPRGDQPQHF; CDR3nt: TGTGCCATCAGTGACCCCCGGGGTGATCAGCCCCAGCATTTT; v_gene: TRBV10-3; j_gene: TRBJ1-5; d_gene: .; abundance: .
CDR3aa: CAVKMSSGNTIYF; CDR3nt: TGTGCCGTCAAGATGTCCTCTGGAAACACCATATATTTT; v_gene: TRBV6-5; j_gene: TRBJ1-3; d_gene: .; abundance: .
CDR3aa: CASSLWSGGTEAFF; CDR3nt: TGCGCCAGCAGCTTGTGGTCAGGGGGCACTGAAGCTTTCTTT; v_gene: TRBV5-1; j_gene: TRBJ1-1; d_gene: TRBD1; abundance: .
CDR3aa: CAWSGLEVNQPQHF; CDR3nt: TGTGCCTGGAGTGGACTGGAAGTTAATCAGCCCCAGCATTTT; v_gene: TRBV30; j_gene: TRBJ1-5; d_gene: .; abundance: .
CDR3aa: CASRDRGSGNQPQHF; CDR3nt: TGTGCCAGCAGGGACAGGGGGTCGGGCAATCAGCCCCAGCATTTT; v_gene: TRBV6-5; j_gene: TRBJ1-5; d_gene: TRBD1; abundance: .
CDR3aa: CSASQQGAGEKLFF; CDR3nt: TGCAGTGCTAGTCAACAGGGGGCTGGTGAAAAACTGTTTTTT; v_gene: TRBV20-1; j_gene: TRBJ1-4; d_gene: TRBD1; abundance: .
CDR3aa: CASTLYSPGANEQFF; CDR3nt: TGTGCCAGCACCCTATATAGCCCCGGGGCCAATGAGCAGTTCTTC; v_gene: TRBV7-8; j_gene: TRBJ2-1; d_gene: .; abundance: .
CDR3aa: CASSPGTGSYEQYF; CDR3nt: TGTGCCAGCTCACCAGGGACAGGGTCATACGAGCAGTACTTC; v_gene: TRBV18; j_gene: TRBJ2-7; d_gene: TRBD1; abundance: .
CDR3aa: CASSIGAQGTPQYF; CDR3nt: TGTGCCAGTAGTATAGGGGCACAGGGGACTCCCCAGTACTTC; v_gene: TRBV19; j_gene: TRBJ2-4; d_gene: .; abundance: .
CDR3aa: CASSLNGEEETQYF; CDR3nt: TGTGCCAGCAGCTTAAACGGTGAGGAAGAGACCCAGTACTTC; v_gene: TRBV11-2; j_gene: TRBJ2-5; d_gene: .; abundance: .
CDR3aa: CASSQNTGALSYEQYF; CDR3nt: TGCGCCAGCAGCCAAAACACGGGGGCCCTCTCCTACGAGCAGTACTTC; v_gene: TRBV4-3; j_gene: TRBJ2-7; d_gene: .; abundance: .
CDR3aa: CAISDPGTDSSYEQYF; CDR3nt: TGTGCCATCAGTGACCCCGGGACAGACAGCTCCTACGAGCAGTACTTC; v_gene: TRBV10-3; j_gene: TRBJ2-7; d_gene: TRBD1; abundance: few
CDR3aa: CASSYSNRANQPQHF; CDR3nt: TGTGCCAGCAGTTACTCGAACAGGGCGAATCAGCCCCAGCATTTT; v_gene: TRBV6-5; j_gene: TRBJ1-5; d_gene: .; abundance: .
CDR3aa: CASSPLAGGTYEQYF; CDR3nt: TGTGCCAGCAGCCCCCTCGCGGGGGGGACCTACGAGCAGTACTTC; v_gene: TRBV27; j_gene: TRBJ2-7; d_gene: TRBD2; abundance: .
CDR3aa: CASSLGYEQYF; CDR3nt: TGCGCCAGCAGCTTGGGCTACGAGCAGTACTTC; v_gene: TRBV5-1; j_gene: TRBJ2-7; d_gene: .; abundance: .
CDR3aa: CASRRPGAGNEQFF; CDR3nt: TGTGCCAGCAGGAGGCCAGGGGCAGGCAATGAGCAGTTCTTC; v_gene: TRBV14; j_gene: TRBJ2-1; d_gene: .; abundance: .
CDR3aa: CASSPSGTDNSPLHF; CDR3nt: TGTGCCAGCAGCCCCTCCGGGACGGACAATTCACCCCTCCACTTT; v_gene: TRBV9; j_gene: TRBJ1-6; d_gene: .; abundance: .
CDR3aa: CASSFPNRGAQPQHF; CDR3nt: TGTGCCAGCAGCTTCCCGAACAGGGGTGCTCAGCCCCAGCATTTT; v_gene: TRBV7-2; j_gene: TRBJ1-5; d_gene: TRBD1; abundance: .
CDR3aa: CSVAPPDEWSGFVGEAFF; CDR3nt: TGCAGCGTTGCACCCCCCGACGAGTGGTCTGGATTTGTGGGTGAAGCTTTCTTT; v_gene: TRBV29-1; j_gene: TRBJ1-1; d_gene: .; abundance: .
CDR3aa: CASSSEGGTDTQYF; CDR3nt: TGTGCCAGCAGCTCAGAGGGGGGGACAGATACGCAGTATTTT; v_gene: TRBV7-9; j_gene: TRBJ2-3; d_gene: .; abundance: .
CDR3aa: CASLDRRQNQPQHF; CDR3nt: TGTGCCAGTCTCGACAGGAGGCAGAATCAGCCCCAGCATTTT; v_gene: TRBV19; j_gene: TRBJ1-5; d_gene: .; abundance: .
CDR3aa: CASSALDSHSGNTIYF; CDR3nt: TGTGCCAGCTCGGCGCTCGACAGCCACTCTGGAAACACCATATATTTT; v_gene: TRBV18; j_gene: TRBJ1-3; d_gene: .; abundance: .
CDR3aa: CASSSTVVNTEAFF; CDR3nt: TGTGCCAGCAGCTCCACAGTCGTGAACACTGAAGCTTTCTTT; v_gene: TRBV9; j_gene: TRBJ1-1; d_gene: .; abundance: once
CDR3aa: CASSEQGGTNEKLFF; CDR3nt: TGTGCCAGCAGTGAACAGGGAGGCACTAATGAAAAACTGTTTTTT; v_gene: TRBV2; j_gene: TRBJ1-4; d_gene: .; abundance: once
CDR3aa: CATSDRNYGYTF; CDR3nt: TGTGCCACCTCTGACAGGAACTATGGCTACACCTTC; v_gene: TRBV24-1; j_gene: TRBJ1-2; d_gene: .; abundance: .
CDR3aa: CASSSRQDGEQYF; CDR3nt: TGTGCCAGCAGTTCCAGACAGGATGGCGAGCAGTACTTC; v_gene: TRBV12-3/TRBV12-4; j_gene: TRBJ2-7; d_gene: .; abundance: .
CDR3aa: CASRGWGTGDSNQPQHF; CDR3nt: TGTGCCAGCAGAGGCTGGGGGACAGGGGATAGCAATCAGCCCCAGCATTTT; v_gene: TRBV2; j_gene: TRBJ1-5; d_gene: TRBD1; abundance: .
CDR3aa: CASSPQGFGEKLFF; CDR3nt: TGTGCCAGCAGCCCACAGGGGTTTGGGGAAAAACTGTTTTTT; v_gene: TRBV6-5; j_gene: TRBJ1-4; d_gene: TRBD1; abundance: once
CDR3aa: CASSFSGDYGYTF; CDR3nt: TGTGCCAGCAGTTTTAGTGGGGACTATGGCTACACCTTC; v_gene: TRBV12-3/TRBV12-4; j_gene: TRBJ1-2; d_gene: .; abundance: few